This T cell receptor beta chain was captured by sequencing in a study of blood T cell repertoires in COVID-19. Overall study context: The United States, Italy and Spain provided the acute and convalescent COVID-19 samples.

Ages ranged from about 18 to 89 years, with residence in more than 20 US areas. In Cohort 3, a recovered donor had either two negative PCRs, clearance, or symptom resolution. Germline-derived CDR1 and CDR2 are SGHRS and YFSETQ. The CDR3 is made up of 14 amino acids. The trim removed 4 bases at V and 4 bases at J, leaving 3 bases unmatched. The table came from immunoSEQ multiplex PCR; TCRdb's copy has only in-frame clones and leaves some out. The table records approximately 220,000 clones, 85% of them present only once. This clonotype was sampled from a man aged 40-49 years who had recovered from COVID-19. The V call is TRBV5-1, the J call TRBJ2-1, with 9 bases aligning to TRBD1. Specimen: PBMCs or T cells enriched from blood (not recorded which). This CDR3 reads CASSRDRVYNEQFF. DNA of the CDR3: TGCGCCAGCAGCCGGGACAGGGTGTACAATGAGCAGTTCTTC.